This T cell receptor beta chain was found in a study of blood T cell repertoires in COVID-19. Across the study: Donors in the United States, Italy and Spain gave samples during acute or convalescent COVID-19. Sources were T cells, B-cell-depleted T cells, or PBMCs; the material itself was cDNA or gDNA.

The germline gives CDR1 MDHEN, CDR2 SYDVKM. This CDR3 is 15 amino acids long. J gave up 3 bases and V 7 bases, and 9 bases lay outside the gene matches. The study drew participants aged about 18 to 95 years from approximately 23 US areas. Original processing notes: Estimates of nucleated cell counts were drawn from the amplification of reference gene primers. The data were produced by immunoSEQ multiplex PCR, yet TCRdb's version contains in-frame clones alone and is incomplete. That table furnishes V, J and clone size, whereas the DNA furnished D and trimming. Of roughly 46,000 clones in the sample, around 87% were seen once.

The rearrangement uses TRBV28 and TRBJ2-1, with 7 bases aligning to TRBD2. The sequenced sample consisted of PBMCs or T cells enriched from blood (not recorded which). This receptor was obtained from a woman aged 45-59 years who had recovered from COVID-19. This CDR3 is CASISPTSLYNEQFF. The CDR3 nucleotides are TGTGCCAGCATCTCGCCGACTAGCCTCTACAATGAGCAGTTCTTC.